The 10 T cell receptor beta chains presented below share a single source sample, sequenced in a study of radiotherapy plus CTLA-4 blockade in lung cancer. The assay was immunoSEQ multiplex PCR, and TCRdb's table has in-frame clones only and misses some. The sample carries fewer than 75,000 clones, about nine tenths recorded once. The sequencing here drew on peripheral blood, taken from a patient treated with radiotherapy plus ipilimumab. These receptors all come from a human donor with non-small cell lung cancer that progressed on radiotherapy plus ipilimumab.

The chain links TRBV7-8 to TRBJ1-1; the D gene is possibly TRBD1 (5 bases). The CDR3 is made up of 15 amino acids. Trimming removed 4 bases at V and 4 bases at J, with 16 bases between. Germline V lookup: CDR1 SGHVS, CDR2 FQNEAQ. The CDR3 nucleotides are TGTGCCAGCAGCTCTATTGGGGGATGGGGCACTGAAGCTTTCTTT. Translated: CASSSIGGWGTEAFF. The full variable domain, rest sourced from reference TRBV7-8 and TRBJ1-1, is GAGVSQSPRYKVAKRGQDVALRCDPISGHVSLFWYQQALGQGPEFLTYFQNEAQLDKSGLPSDRFFAERPEGSVSTLKIQRTQQEDSAVYLCASSSIGGWGTEAFFGQGTRLTVV.

In its sample, this clone was seen once. The CDR3 region has the DNA TGTGCCAGCAGCGTAGAAGCGGACAGTAGTCGGTATTTT. The encoded protein is CASSVEADSSRYF. The genes are TRBV9 and TRBJ2-3; TRBD1 is a possible D gene (6 bases). Germline values: CDR1 SGDLS, CDR2 YYNGEE. The CDR3 runs to 13 residues. Trimming took off 0 bases at V and 14 bases at J, with 16 bases between the two ends.

V is TRBV28 and J is TRBJ1-1, with TRBD1 as a possible D gene (6 bases). V dropped 5 bases and J dropped 0 bases, with 10 bases sitting between them. The germline CDR1 and CDR2 sequences are MDHEN and SYDVKM. CDR3 length: 14 amino acids. The CDR3 coding sequence is TGTGCCAGCAGTACCCCAGGGGTGAACACTGAAGCTTTCTTT. Its translation is CASSTPGVNTEAFF.

This chain connects TRBV5-1 to TRBJ2-1; D not resolved. The V end was cut by 0 bases, the J end by 10 bases, with 8 bases between. CDR3 length: 12 amino acids. CDR1 is SGHRS, CDR2 YFSETQ, per germline. CDR3 in DNA: TGCGCCAGCAGCTTGGGCGTCAGGGAGCAGTTCTTC. Translating gives CASSLGVREQFF.

This clone has a single count. The rearrangement uses TRBV2 and TRBJ1-3, with no clear D. The CDR3 sequence is 16 residues long. Trimming left V 8 bases short and J 0 bases short, with 17 bases between. The V gene's germline CDR1 is SNHLY and CDR2 FYNNEI. This chain's CDR3 is CASRPPSPLSGNTIYF. Written as DNA, the CDR3 is TGTGCCAGCCGACCTCCGTCCCCCCTCTCTGGAAACACCATATATTTT.

The chain uses TRBV9 and TRBJ1-2; no clear D gene. V lost 2 bases and J lost 2, with 13 bases in between. The CDR3 runs 15 residues. CDR1 and CDR2 (germline): SGDLS, YYNGEE. DNA for the CDR3: TGTGCCAGCAGCGTTGCGGCCCTGGGCAACTATGGCTACACCTTC. Encoded protein: CASSVAALGNYGYTF.

This chain joins TRBV5-6 and TRBJ2-3, with 10 bases that match TRBD1. Germline lookup yields CDR1 SGHDT and CDR2 YYEEEE. The junction had 4 bases not matched to a gene; V was cut back by 1 base and J by 2 bases. The CDR3 sequence is 16 residues long. CDR3 nucleotide sequence: TGTGCCAGCAGCTTGAAGACAGGGGGCCCCACAGATACGCAGTATTTT. Translated: CASSLKTGGPTDTQYF.

V gene TRBV6-1 combines with J gene TRBJ1-5; possibly TRBD1 for D (5 bases). The CDR3 consists of 14 residues. Trimming removed 1 base from V and 6 bases from J, with 10 bases in between. CDR1 and CDR2 (germline): MNHNS, SASEGT. DNA of the CDR3: TGTGCCAGCAGTGAAGGGGGCACCGGTCAGCCCCAGCATTTT. Translation gives CASSEGGTGQPQHF.

CDR3 coding DNA: TGTGCCAGCTCACCTCTGGGACAATCCTACGAGCAGTACGTC. As protein: CASSPLGQSYEQYV. The genes are TRBV18 and TRBJ2-7; maybe TRBD1 (6 bases). CDR3 length: 14 amino acids. The germline V and J ends were trimmed by 3 bases and 1 base, with 10 bases remaining between them. The germline gives CDR1 KGHSH, CDR2 LQKENI.

The chain combines TRBV6-5 with TRBJ2-7; 7 nucleotides align to TRBD1. CDR1 is MNHEY, CDR2 SVGAGI, per germline. After removal of 6 bases from V and 1 base from J, the junction contained 6 bases not matched to a gene. The CDR3 has 14 residues. CDR3 amino acids: CASRYRDSSYEQYF. CDR3 in DNA: TGTGCCAGCAGGTACCGGGACAGTTCCTACGAGCAGTACTTC.